A single sample is the source of the 19 T cell receptor beta chains below, sequenced in a study of technical replicates of blood from a few donors. Produced via immunoSEQ multiplex PCR; TCRdb's table is partial and in-frame only. The repertoire holds tens of thousands of clones, roughly 90% seen once, with 0.4% to 0.45% in the top ten. Sequenced material: T cells isolated from PBMCs. Receptors originate from a human donor in good health.

This chain links TRBV7-6 with TRBJ1-1; D perhaps matches TRBD1 (6 bases). The CDR3 spans 15 residues. Trimming took 5 bases from V and 0 from J, leaving 13 bases between them. CDR1 and CDR2 (germline): SGHVS, FNYEAQ. DNA for the CDR3: TGTGCCAGCAGCGTACAGGGAGAATTGAACACTGAAGCTTTCTTT. Translating it yields CASSVQGELNTEAFF.

This clone showed up just once. The V gene is TRBV5-1, the J gene TRBJ2-5; 9 positions agree with TRBD2. V lost 2 bases and J lost 4; bases outside the gene matches: 6. CDR3 length: 15 residues. Germline V gene lookup returns CDR1 SGHRS and CDR2 YFSETQ. CDR3 bases: TGCGCCAGCAGCTTTAATGGCGGGAGGGGAGAGACCCAGTACTTC. The encoded protein is CASSFNGGRGETQYF.

The chain uses TRBV18 and TRBJ1-1, with unresolved D. The CDR3 length is 15 residues. CDR1 is KGHSH, CDR2 LQKENI, per germline. V was pared by 4 bases and J by 1 base, with 13 bases between. The CDR3 bases are TGTGCCAGCTCACGCCCCGGGGAGAGGAACACTGAAGCTTTCTTT. It encodes CASSRPGERNTEAFF.

The J gene is TRBJ1-1, the V gene TRBV11-2; D is unclear. The CDR3 runs to 13 residues. The germline CDR1 and CDR2 sequences are SGHAT and FQNNGV. V was cut by 3 bases and J by 3 bases, with 8 bases left in between. The DNA for the CDR3 is TGTGCCAGCAGCTTGACTGCGGACACTGAAGCTTTCTTT. It encodes CASSLTADTEAFF.

The chain joins TRBV7-3 to TRBJ1-1; weak D call: TRBD1 (6 bases). The CDR3 extends over 14 amino acids. The germline gives CDR1 SGHTA, CDR2 FQGTGA. V gave up 5 bases and J gave up 1 base, with 11 bases separating them. DNA of the CDR3: TGTGCCAGCAGCCGGGGGGCAGAGAACACTGAAGCTTTCTTT. Translation gives CASSRGAENTEAFF.

The chain uses TRBV9 and TRBJ2-2; 7 nucleotides line up with TRBD1. Unmatched junction bases numbered 7, after V lost 2 bases and J lost 6 bases. The germline V gene has CDR1 SGDLS and CDR2 YYNGEE. This CDR3 region has 15 residues. The CDR3 region is CASSVTTGTAGELFF. CDR3 in DNA: TGTGCCAGCAGCGTCACTACTGGGACAGCCGGGGAGCTGTTTTTT.

This chain connects TRBV14 to TRBJ2-3; no firm D call. V lost 1 base and J lost 2, with 10 bases in between. From germline, CDR1 is SGHDN and CDR2 FVKESK. The CDR3 extends over 15 amino acids. The CDR3 spells CASSQGSVYTDTQYF. CDR3 DNA sequence: TGTGCCAGCAGCCAAGGGTCGGTTTACACAGATACGCAGTATTTT. The complete variable domain, with remaining parts taken from reference TRBV14 and TRBJ2-3, reads EAGVTQFPSHSVIEKGQTVTLRCDPISGHDNLYWYRRVMGKEIKFLLHFVKESKQDESGMPNNRFLAERTGGTYSTLKVQPAELEDSGVYFCASSQGSVYTDTQYFGPGTRLTVL.

The chain couples TRBV9 to TRBJ1-4, with 7 bases that match TRBD1. The J segment lost 0 bases and the V segment lost 2 bases, leaving 1 base of the junction unmatched. The germline gives CDR1 SGDLS, CDR2 YYNGEE. The CDR3 has 15 residues. CDR3 in DNA: TGTGCCAGCAGCGTCCAGGGGGCAACTAATGAAAAACTGTTTTTT. Its protein product is CASSVQGATNEKLFF.

The chain links TRBV28 to TRBJ1-5, with a weak D call TRBD1 (5 bases). Germline CDR1 reads MDHEN; CDR2 reads SYDVKM. V gave up 1 base and J gave up 0 bases, with 13 bases separating them. This CDR3 spans 17 amino acids. As DNA, the CDR3 is TGTGCCAGCAGTTTATATGGGGGGAGTTATAGCAATCAGCCCCAGCATTTT. Protein: CASSLYGGSYSNQPQHF.

On this clone itself: Relative to the germline gene, one junction end is altered; a read error may explain this. The chain is built from TRBV25-1 and TRBJ2-1; 8 bases are a match to TRBD2. The CDR3 runs 14 residues. Looked up from germline, CDR1 is MGHDK and CDR2 is SYGVNS. The DNA for the CDR3 is TGTGCCAGCACCTGGACTAGCTCCTCCAATGAGCAGTTCTTC. It is translated as CASTWTSSSNEQFF.

This chain joins TRBV7-2 and TRBJ2-7; 8 bases are a match to TRBD2. Germline CDR1 is SGHTA and CDR2 is FQGNSA. The length of the CDR3 is 17 residues. Trimming at V came to 4 bases and at J to 3 bases, leaving 14 bases not matched to a gene. As DNA, the CDR3 is TGTGCCAGCAGCTCTAGCCGGGGGGGGACTAGAATCTACGAGCAGTACTTC. It codes for CASSSSRGGTRIYEQYF.

This chain joins TRBV7-2 and TRBJ1-5, with D possibly matching TRBD1 (6 bases). The CDR3 spans 14 residues. The V end lost 4 bases, the J end lost 3 bases, and 10 bases lay between the germline ends. The germline V gene has CDR1 SGHTA and CDR2 FQGNSA. CDR3 sequence: CASSSQGSNQPQHF. CDR3 DNA: TGTGCCAGCAGCTCCCAGGGGTCCAATCAGCCCCAGCATTTT.

The chain uses TRBV7-2 and TRBJ2-5, with 8 bases aligning to TRBD2. This CDR3 comprises 16 residues. Germline loops: CDR1 SGHTA, CDR2 FQGNSA. With V trimmed by 1 base and J by 0 bases, 4 bases remained unmatched. The CDR3 protein is CASSLGSGSYQETQYF. CDR3 DNA: TGTGCCAGCAGCTTAGGGAGCGGGAGCTACCAAGAGACCCAGTACTTC.

The V gene is TRBV28, the J gene TRBJ2-5; D is perhaps TRBD2 (5 bases). This CDR3 has 14 residues. In germline, CDR1 is MDHEN, CDR2 SYDVKM. V gave up 3 bases and J gave up 0 bases, with 8 bases separating them. CDR3 in DNA: TGTGCCAGCAGTTTGTCGGGAAACCAAGAGACCCAGTACTTC. This translates into CASSLSGNQETQYF.

The chain uses TRBV5-1 and TRBJ2-5; perhaps TRBD2 as D (5 bases). Germline CDR1 is SGHRS and CDR2 is YFSETQ. The CDR3 runs 17 residues. V was pared by 4 bases and J by 4 bases, with 23 bases between. The CDR3: CASSHPPGGGLGETQYF. The CDR3 coding sequence is TGCGCCAGCAGCCACCCCCCGGGCGGCGGACTGGGAGAGACCCAGTACTTC.

This sequence joins TRBV19 and TRBJ1-4; the D gene is possibly TRBD1 (6 bases). Trimming took off 4 bases at V and 3 bases at J, with 12 bases between the two ends. Germline V gene data show CDR1 as LNHDA and CDR2 as SQIVND (reference sequence). CDR3 length: 15 residues. The CDR3 bases are TGTGCCAGTAGTACCTCGACAGGCTCTAATGAAAAACTGTTTTTT. Its protein product is CASSTSTGSNEKLFF.

The chain links TRBV30 to TRBJ1-1, with D maybe TRBD1 (6 bases). The CDR3 contains 13 residues. CDR1 GTSNPN and CDR2 SVGIG come from the germline V gene (reference sequence). Between the trimmed V and J ends, which lost 4 bases and 5 bases, there was a span of 14 bases. This chain's CDR3 is CAWIISRGTEAFF. CDR3 nucleotides: TGTGCCTGGATTATAAGCAGGGGTACTGAAGCTTTCTTT.

The chain links TRBV27 to TRBJ1-2, with 10 bases lining up with TRBD1. J lost 9 bases, V lost 6 bases, and 16 bases had no gene match. CDR3 size: 16 residues. From germline, CDR1 is MNHEY and CDR2 SMNVEV (reference sequence). In nucleotides, the CDR3 is TGTGCCAGCAGCATAAAGCCGGGACAGGGGTTGGCAAGCTACACCTTC. Its translation is CASSIKPGQGLASYTF.

V gene TRBV7-6 combines with J gene TRBJ2-7; D is perhaps TRBD2 (5 bases). CDR1 SGHVS and CDR2 FNYEAQ come from the germline V gene. With 4 bases removed from V and 1 base from J, the gap between germline ends came to 11 bases. The CDR3 is 14 residues long. DNA for the CDR3: TGTGCCAGCAGCTCCCGGGGATCTTCCTACGAGCAGTACTTC. It is translated as CASSSRGSSYEQYF.